This TCR beta chain emerged from a study of shared clonotypes between healthy human individuals. Regarding the study as a whole: A generally larger estimated richness was seen in naive subsets than in memory subsets.

To note about this clone: The antigen remains undetermined.

The germline V gene encodes CDR1 LNHDA and CDR2 SQIVND (reference sequence). V gave up 6 bases and J gave up 5 bases; unmatched junction bases: 7. The CDR3 runs 14 residues. Deep was the level used in running the assay. Measured with immunoSEQ multiplex PCR; TCRdb has only the in-frame clones, and not every one. The sample carries 2.5 million or so clones, approximately 94% recorded once. The chain is built from TRBV19 and TRBJ2-5, with TRBD1 identical over 9 bases. This receptor was obtained from a man aged 18 to 30 in good health. The sequenced sample consisted of naive CD4+ T cells sorted from blood. The subset: CD45RA+ positively selected. The CDR3 sequence: CASRQGASGETQYF. In DNA, the CDR3 is TGTGCCAGTAGACAGGGGGCCTCTGGGGAGACCCAGTACTTC.